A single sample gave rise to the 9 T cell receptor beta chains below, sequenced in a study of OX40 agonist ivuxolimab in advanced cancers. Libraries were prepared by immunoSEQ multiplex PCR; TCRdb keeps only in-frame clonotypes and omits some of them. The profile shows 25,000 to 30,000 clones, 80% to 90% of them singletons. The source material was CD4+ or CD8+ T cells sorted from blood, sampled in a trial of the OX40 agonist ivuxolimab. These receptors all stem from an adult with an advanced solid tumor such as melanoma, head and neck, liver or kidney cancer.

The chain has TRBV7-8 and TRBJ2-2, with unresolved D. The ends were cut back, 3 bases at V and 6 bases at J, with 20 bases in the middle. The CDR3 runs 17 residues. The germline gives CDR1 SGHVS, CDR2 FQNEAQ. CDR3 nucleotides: TGTGCCAGCAGCTTGGTTGGTTCGCTAGAAAGCCCCGGGGAGCTGTTTTTT. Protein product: CASSLVGSLESPGELFF.

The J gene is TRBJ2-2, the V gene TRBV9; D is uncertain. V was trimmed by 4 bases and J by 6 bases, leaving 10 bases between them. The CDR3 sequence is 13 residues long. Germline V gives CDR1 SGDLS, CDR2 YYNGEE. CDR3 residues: CASSPAGAGELFF. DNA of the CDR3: TGTGCCAGCAGCCCAGCCGGTGCCGGGGAGCTGTTTTTT.

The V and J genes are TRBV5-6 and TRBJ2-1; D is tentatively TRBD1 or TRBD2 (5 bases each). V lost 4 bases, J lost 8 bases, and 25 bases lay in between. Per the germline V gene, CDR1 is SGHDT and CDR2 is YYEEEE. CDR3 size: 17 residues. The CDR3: CASSHPPGRLDGDEQFF. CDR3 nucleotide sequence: TGTGCCAGCAGCCACCCCCCGGGGCGCCTAGATGGCGATGAGCAGTTCTTC. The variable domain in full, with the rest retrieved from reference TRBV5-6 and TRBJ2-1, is DAGVTQSPTHLIKTRGQQVTLRCSPKSGHDTVSWYQQALGQGPQFIFQYYEEEERQRGNFPDRFSGHQFPNYSSELNVNALLLGDSALYLCASSHPPGRLDGDEQFFGPGTRLTVL.

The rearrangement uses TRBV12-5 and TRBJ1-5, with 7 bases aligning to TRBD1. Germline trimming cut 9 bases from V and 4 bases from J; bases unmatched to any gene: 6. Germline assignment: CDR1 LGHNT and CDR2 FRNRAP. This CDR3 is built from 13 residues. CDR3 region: CARRGQRNQPQHF. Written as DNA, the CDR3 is TGTGCTAGAAGGGGACAGAGAAATCAGCCCCAGCATTTT.

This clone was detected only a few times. The CDR3 here is CASSDGQYSNQPQHF. The CDR3 DNA reads as TGTGCCAGCAGTGACGGGCAGTATAGCAATCAGCCCCAGCATTTT. The chain carries TRBV2 and TRBJ1-5; D gene ambiguous. Trimming pared 3 bases from V and 0 bases from J, leaving 9 bases between. This CDR3 has 15 residues. The V gene's germline CDR1 is SNHLY and CDR2 FYNNEI.

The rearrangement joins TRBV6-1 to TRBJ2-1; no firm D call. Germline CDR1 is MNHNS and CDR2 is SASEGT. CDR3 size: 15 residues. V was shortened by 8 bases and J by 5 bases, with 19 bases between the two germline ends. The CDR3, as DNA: TGTGCCAGCTCCTTTTGGGGAACCTATAACAATGAGCAGTTCTTC. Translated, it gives CASSFWGTYNNEQFF.

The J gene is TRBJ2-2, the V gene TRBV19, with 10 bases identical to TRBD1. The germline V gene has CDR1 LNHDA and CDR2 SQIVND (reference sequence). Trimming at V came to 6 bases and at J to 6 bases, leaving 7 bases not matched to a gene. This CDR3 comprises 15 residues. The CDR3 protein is CASSPGTGVPGELFF. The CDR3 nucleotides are TGTGCCAGTAGCCCCGGGACAGGGGTCCCCGGGGAGCTGTTTTTT. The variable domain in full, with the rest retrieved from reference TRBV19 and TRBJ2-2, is DGGITQSPKYLFRKEGQNVTLSCEQNLNHDAMYWYRQDPGQGLRLIYYSQIVNDFQKGDIAEGYSVSREKKESFPLTVTSAQKNPTAFYLCASSPGTGVPGELFFGEGSRLTVL.

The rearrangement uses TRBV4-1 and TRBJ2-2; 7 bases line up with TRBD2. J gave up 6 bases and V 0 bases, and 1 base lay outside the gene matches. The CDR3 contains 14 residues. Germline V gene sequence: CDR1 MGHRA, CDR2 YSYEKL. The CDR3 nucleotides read TGCGCCAGCAGCCAAGAGCGGGGGTCCGGGGAGCTGTTTTTT. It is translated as CASSQERGSGELFF.

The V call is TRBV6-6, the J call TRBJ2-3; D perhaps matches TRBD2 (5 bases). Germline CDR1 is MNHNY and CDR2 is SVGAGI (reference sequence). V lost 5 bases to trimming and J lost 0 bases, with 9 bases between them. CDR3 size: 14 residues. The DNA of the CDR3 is TGTGCCAGCAGTGAGAGGACTAGCACAGATACGCAGTATTTT. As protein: CASSERTSTDTQYF.